The sequence of this TCR beta chain was determined in a study of shared clonotypes between healthy human individuals. Study-wide context: Plates per donor: three CD4 naive, three CD4 memory, two CD8 naive, one CD8 memory.

The CDR3 runs 14 residues. V was clipped by 0 bases and J by 5 bases; unmatched bases: 4. Germline V lookup: CDR1 SGHRS, CDR2 YFSETQ. Remarks on this clone: Antigen unknown.

Study findings and constraints: Donors were few, which limited the genetic and exposure-history diversity represented.

The assay was immunoSEQ multiplex PCR, and TCRdb's table has in-frame clones only and misses some. The sample consists of some 2.3 million clones, over 85% of them appearing once. Subsets obtained from CD4+ cells comprised CD45RA+ naive and CD45RA-negative memory cells. The chain recombines TRBV5-1 with TRBJ2-5; 7 bases align to TRBD2. The sample comprised naive CD4+ T cells from PBMCs. Described subset: CD45RA+ positively selected. The sequence was obtained from a man younger than 35 in good health. Some clones in this sample may be carry-over from other donors' samples. The chain's CDR3 is CASSLGTREETQYF. CDR3 nucleotides: TGCGCCAGCAGCTTGGGAACGCGGGAGGAGACCCAGTACTTC.